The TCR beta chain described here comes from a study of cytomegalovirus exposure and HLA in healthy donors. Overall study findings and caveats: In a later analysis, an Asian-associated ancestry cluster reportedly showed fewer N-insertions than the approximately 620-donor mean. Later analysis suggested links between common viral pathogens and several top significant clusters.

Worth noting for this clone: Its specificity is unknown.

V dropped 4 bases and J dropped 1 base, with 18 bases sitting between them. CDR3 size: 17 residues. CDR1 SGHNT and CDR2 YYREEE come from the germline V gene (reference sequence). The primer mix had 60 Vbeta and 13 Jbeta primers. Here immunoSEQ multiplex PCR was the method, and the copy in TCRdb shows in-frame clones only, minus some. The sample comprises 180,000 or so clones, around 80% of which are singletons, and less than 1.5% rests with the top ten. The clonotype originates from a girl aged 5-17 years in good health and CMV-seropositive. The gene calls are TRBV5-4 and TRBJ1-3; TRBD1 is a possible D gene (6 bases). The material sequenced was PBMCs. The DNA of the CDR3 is TGTGCCAGCAGCACGGACAGCTCCGTAGTTTCTGGAAACACCATATATTTT. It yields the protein CASSTDSSVVSGNTIYF. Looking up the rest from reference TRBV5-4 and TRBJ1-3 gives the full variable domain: ETGVTQSPTHLIKTRGQQVTLRCSSQSGHNTVSWYQQALGQGPQFIFQYYREEENGRGNFPPRFSGLQFPNYSSELNVNALELDDSALYLCASSTDSSVVSGNTIYFGEGSWLTVV.